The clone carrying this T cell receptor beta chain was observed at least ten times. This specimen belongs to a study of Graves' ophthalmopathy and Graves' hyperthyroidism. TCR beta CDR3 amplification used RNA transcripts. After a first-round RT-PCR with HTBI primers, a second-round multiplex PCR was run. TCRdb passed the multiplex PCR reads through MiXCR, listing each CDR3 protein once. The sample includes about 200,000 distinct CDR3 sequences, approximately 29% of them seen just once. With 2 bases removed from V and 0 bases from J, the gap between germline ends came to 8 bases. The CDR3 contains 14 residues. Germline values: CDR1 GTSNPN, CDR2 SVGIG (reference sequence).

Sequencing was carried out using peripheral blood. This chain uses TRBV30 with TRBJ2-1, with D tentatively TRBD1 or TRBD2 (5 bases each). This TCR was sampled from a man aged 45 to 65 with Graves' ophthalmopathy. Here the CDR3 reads CAWSKGSSYNEQFF. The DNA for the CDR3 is TGTGCCTGGAGTAAGGGGAGCTCCTACAATGAGCAGTTCTTC.